This T cell receptor beta chain derives from a study of cytomegalovirus exposure and HLA in healthy donors. About this clone itself: Its target is not known.

General study points: The classifier reportedly diagnosed cytomegalovirus status with high specificity and sensitivity.

V lost 7 bases and J lost 6; bases outside the gene matches: 8. This CDR3 is built from 14 residues. Germline V gene lookup returns CDR1 MNHEY and CDR2 SVGAGI. PCR primers comprised 60 Vbeta and 13 Jbeta primers. Sequencing was performed with immunoSEQ multiplex PCR; in TCRdb, only in-frame clones are kept and a portion is missing. The table includes roughly 220,000 clones, 80% to 90% detected once. The genes are TRBV6-5 and TRBJ2-7; TRBD2 matches 11 bases. This clonotype was sampled from a man aged 25 to 40 in good health and CMV-seronegative. Sequenced sample: PBMCs. CDR3 amino acids: CASKILAGAGEQYF. CDR3 DNA sequence: TGTGCCAGCAAGATACTAGCGGGGGCGGGCGAGCAGTACTTC.